One sample yielded the 20 T cell receptor beta chains listed below, sequenced in a study of OX40 agonist ivuxolimab in advanced cancers. Repertoires were generated with immunoSEQ multiplex PCR, while TCRdb's copy carries only in-frame clones and drops some. Among approximately 50,000 clones listed, 85% to 95% were seen once. Sequencing was performed on CD4+ or CD8+ T cells sorted from blood, taken in a trial of the OX40 agonist ivuxolimab. The source is an adult with an advanced solid tumor such as melanoma, head and neck, liver or kidney cancer.

The V call is TRBV5-4, the J call TRBJ2-1, with D perhaps TRBD2 (5 bases). Trimming took 3 bases from V and 8 from J, leaving 12 bases between them. This CDR3 region has 13 residues. Germline-derived CDR1 and CDR2 are SGHNT and YYREEE (reference sequence). The CDR3 is CASSSTSLDEQFF. The CDR3 DNA reads as TGTGCCAGCAGCTCCACTAGTCTCGATGAGCAGTTCTTC. Full variable domain (outside the CDR3, taken from reference TRBV5-4 and TRBJ2-1): ETGVTQSPTHLIKTRGQQVTLRCSSQSGHNTVSWYQQALGQGPQFIFQYYREEENGRGNFPPRFSGLQFPNYSSELNVNALELDDSALYLCASSSTSLDEQFFGPGTRLTVL.

The chain carries TRBV15 and TRBJ2-7; 9 nucleotides match TRBD1. Germline trimming cut 2 bases from V and 3 bases from J; bases unmatched to any gene: 8. This CDR3 has 16 amino acids. CDR1 and CDR2 from the germline V gene are LNHNV and YYDKDF (reference sequence). The CDR3 here is CATSRRGTGGNYEQYF. CDR3 nucleotide sequence: TGTGCCACCAGCAGACGGGGCACAGGGGGCAACTACGAGCAGTACTTC. Looking up the rest from reference TRBV15 and TRBJ2-7 gives the full variable domain: DAMVIQNPRYQVTQFGKPVTLSCSQTLNHNVMYWYQQKSSQAPKLLFHYYDKDFNNEADTPDNFQSRRPNTSFCFLDIRSPGLGDTAMYLCATSRRGTGGNYEQYFGPGTRLTVT.

V and J are TRBV27 and TRBJ2-1; a weak D match, TRBD2 (5 bases). V lost 8 bases to trimming and J lost 5 bases, with 22 bases between them. Germline-derived CDR1 and CDR2 are MNHEY and SMNVEV (reference sequence). This CDR3 spans 16 amino acids. CDR3 in DNA: TGTGCCAGCGCCCCCCATTTTGGGCTAGCTCACAATGAGCAGTTCTTC. Protein product: CASAPHFGLAHNEQFF.

This sequence joins TRBV7-9 and TRBJ2-3, with 7 bases lining up with TRBD2. The germline gives CDR1 SEHNR, CDR2 FQNEAQ (reference sequence). The CDR3 loop spans 15 amino acids. The J segment lost 3 bases and the V segment lost 5 bases, leaving 8 bases of the junction unmatched. CDR3 residues: CASSHGGGPTDTQYF. DNA for the CDR3: TGTGCCAGCAGCCATGGGGGAGGGCCTACAGATACGCAGTATTTT.

The chain couples TRBV7-9 to TRBJ2-7; D gene unclear. CDR3 length equals 12 residues. V was cut by 5 bases and J by 4 bases, with 9 bases left in between. Germline CDR1 and CDR2: SEHNR and FQNEAQ (reference sequence). This chain's CDR3 is CASSKEPYEQYF. CDR3 bases: TGTGCCAGCAGCAAAGAACCTTACGAGCAGTACTTC.

This chain joins TRBV5-4 and TRBJ2-5, with 9 bases aligning to TRBD2. The junction had 3 bases not matched to a gene; V was cut back by 0 bases and J by 0 bases. There are 16 residues in the CDR3. Per the germline V gene, CDR1 is SGHNT and CDR2 is YYREEE (reference sequence). CDR3 protein: CASSLARLADQETQYF. The CDR3 DNA reads as TGTGCCAGCAGCTTGGCCCGACTAGCGGACCAAGAGACCCAGTACTTC.

The rearrangement joins TRBV4-2 to TRBJ2-1; TRBD2 might be the D (6 bases). CDR3 length: 16 residues. V lost 0 bases, J lost 4 bases, and 13 bases lay in between. Looked up from germline, CDR1 is LGHNA and CDR2 is YNFKEQ. CDR3 DNA: TGTGCCAGCAGCCAAGATTCTAGTCGGGGGTACAATGAGCAGTTCTTC. It codes for CASSQDSSRGYNEQFF.

This sequence joins TRBV7-8 and TRBJ2-2; 16 nucleotides agree with TRBD2. Per the germline V gene, CDR1 is SGHVS and CDR2 is FQNEAQ. The CDR3 is made up of 16 amino acids. The V segment lost 4 bases and the J segment 5 bases; nucleotides outside the gene matches: 1. CDR3 coding DNA: TGTGCCAGCAGCTGGGGACTAGCGGGAGGGACCGGGGAGCTGTTTTTT. Translating gives CASSWGLAGGTGELFF.

This clone is a singleton in its sample. The chain has TRBV6-7 and TRBJ2-5, with D perhaps TRBD1 (5 bases). TRBV6-7 is placed among ORFs of uncertain function. Deletions cut 8 bases from V and 6 bases from J, with 19 bases between. CDR3 length: 14 residues. CDR3 loop: CASPRRRGLQTQYF. The CDR3 DNA is TGTGCCAGCCCCAGAAGAAGGGGATTACAGACCCAGTACTTC.

Only one count was recorded for this clone. The gene calls are TRBV28 and TRBJ1-2; 9 bases are shared with TRBD1. Germline V gene lookup returns CDR1 MDHEN and CDR2 SYDVKM. This CDR3 comprises 14 residues. The ends lost 5 bases at V and 6 bases at J; junction bases unmatched: 7. CDR3 region: CASSPGQGTNGYTF. The CDR3 DNA reads as TGTGCCAGCAGTCCGGGACAGGGAACTAATGGCTACACCTTC.

The V gene is TRBV7-8, the J gene TRBJ1-4, with D tentatively TRBD1 (5 bases). From germline, CDR1 is SGHVS and CDR2 FQNEAQ. The V gene lost 4 bases and the J gene lost 6 bases, with 18 bases spanning the gap. The CDR3 sequence is 16 residues long. The CDR3 spells CASSSPGAHWDEKLFF. CDR3 nucleotides: TGTGCCAGCAGCTCTCCCGGGGCCCACTGGGATGAAAAACTGTTTTTT.

The chain employs TRBV25-1 and TRBJ1-2, with TRBD1 matching 7 bases. The germline gives CDR1 MGHDK, CDR2 SYGVNS. V was pared by 7 bases and J by 7 bases, with 18 bases of the junction left unmatched. The length of the CDR3 is 16 residues. CDR3 bases: TGTGCCAGCACCAAGACAGGGTCTCTTCCTTCGAGTGGCTACACCTTC. Translating gives CASTKTGSLPSSGYTF.

The chain combines TRBV5-8 with TRBJ2-7, with D perhaps TRBD2 (6 bases). Per germline, CDR1 SGHTS and CDR2 YDEGEE. Between the trimmed V and J ends, which lost 0 bases and 7 bases, there was a span of 14 bases. The CDR3 sequence is 14 residues long. CDR3 nucleotides: TGTGCCAGCAGCTTGGCCGGGGGACTCGAGGAGCAGTACTTC. Translating it yields CASSLAGGLEEQYF.

The genes are TRBV28 and TRBJ1-5; D gene unclear. The CDR3 covers 15 residues. With 7 bases removed from V and 1 base from J, the gap between germline ends came to 14 bases. CDR1 MDHEN and CDR2 SYDVKM come from the germline V gene. Here the CDR3 reads CASTLSRASNQPQHF. CDR3 DNA: TGTGCCAGCACCTTATCCCGTGCGAGCAATCAGCCCCAGCATTTT.

The chain uses TRBV25-1 and TRBJ1-1, with D perhaps TRBD1 (5 bases). Germline V CDR1 and CDR2: MGHDK, SYGVNS. The CDR3 runs to 14 residues. V lost 5 bases and J 0 bases, leaving 10 bases between the germline ends. The DNA for the CDR3 is TGTGCCAGCAGTAAACGGGGCCTGAACACTGAAGCTTTCTTT. Its translation: CASSKRGLNTEAFF. Combining the CDR3 with reference TRBV25-1 and TRBJ1-1 gives the whole variable domain EADIYQTPRYLVIGTGKKITLECSQTMGHDKMYWYQQDPGMELHLIHYSYGVNSTEKGDLSSESTVSRIRTEHFPLTLESARPSHTSQYLCASSKRGLNTEAFFGQGTRLTVV.

The rearrangement links TRBV5-1 to TRBJ2-5; 9 nucleotides agree with TRBD1. The J call is uncertain, as TRBJ2-7 better fits the DNA end. Germline V gene sequence: CDR1 SGHRS, CDR2 YFSETQ. This CDR3 comprises 13 residues. In DNA form, the CDR3 reads TGCGCCAGCAGCCTGACAGGGGGTTACGAGCAGTACTTC. Translation: CASSLTGGYEQYF.

The chain combines TRBV7-8 with TRBJ2-3; 7 bases line up with TRBD2. The CDR3 has 19 residues. Germline CDR1 and CDR2: SGHVS and FQNEAQ. Trimming at V came to 4 bases and at J to 3 bases, leaving 19 bases not matched to a gene. The CDR3 DNA reads as TGTGCCAGCAGCTACATCATTTCCTCTTGGGCGGGGGTAACAGATACGCAGTATTTT. Translated, it gives CASSYIISSWAGVTDTQYF. The complete variable domain, with remaining parts taken from reference TRBV7-8 and TRBJ2-3, reads GAGVSQSPRYKVAKRGQDVALRCDPISGHVSLFWYQQALGQGPEFLTYFQNEAQLDKSGLPSDRFFAERPEGSVSTLKIQRTQQEDSAVYLCASSYIISSWAGVTDTQYFGPGTRLTVL.

The chain uses TRBV19 and TRBJ2-1, with a weak D call TRBD2 (7 bases). Germline CDR1 is LNHDA and CDR2 is SQIVND (reference sequence). Trimming removed 6 bases from V and 3 bases from J, with 27 bases in between. There are 19 residues in the CDR3. CDR3 residues: CASRREIGGLVAGYNEQFF. As DNA, the CDR3 is TGTGCCAGTAGACGAGAGATAGGGGGGTTGGTAGCGGGCTACAATGAGCAGTTCTTC.

This clone has just one count. The V gene is TRBV11-2, the J gene TRBJ2-1, with 8 bases identical to TRBD2. Germline loops: CDR1 SGHAT, CDR2 FQNNGV. J lost 1 base, V lost 1 base, and 12 bases had no gene match. There are 19 residues in the CDR3. CDR3 DNA sequence: TGTGCCAGCAGCTTAGGAGCGGGAGAATGGGTATGGTCCTACAATGAGCAGTTCTTC. It codes for CASSLGAGEWVWSYNEQFF.

This clone occurred a few times. The V and J genes are TRBV10-3 and TRBJ2-1, with 8 bases identical to TRBD2. CDR1 ENHRY and CDR2 SYGVKD come from the germline V gene. The CDR3 covers 13 residues. The J segment lost 1 base and the V segment lost 9 bases, leaving 2 bases of the junction unmatched. CDR3 in DNA: TGTGCCATAGCGGGAGAGTCCTACAATGAGCAGTTCTTC. Protein: CAIAGESYNEQFF.